This T cell receptor beta chain was sequenced during a study of T cell changes during pregnancy in multiple sclerosis (dated by TCRdb to the late 2010s). Turning to the overall study: The study looked at changes in the T cell repertoire across pregnancy in women with multiple sclerosis.

The CDR3 covers 14 residues, taking in both the cysteine and the phenylalanine. Here the CDR3 DNA is all that survives: 42 bases in frame from base 1. Looking up the germline V gene yields CDR1 SGHRS and CDR2 YFSETQ. Deletion took 4 bases off V and 5 bases off J, with a span of 15 bases between the germline ends. For this clone: Its antigen is currently not known. No base quality values were provided; no much bigger clone lies one nucleotide off.

The library was produced with the immunoSEQ multiplex PCR assay. TCRdb retrieved this table from immuneACCESS and kept in-frame rearrangements only. Not all clones are present; in checked studies, unresolved V genes account for under half, and no reason is known for the remainder. The sample table shows about 93,000 clones, and roughly 92% are seen once. Together, the top ten hold approximately 2% of the sample. This receptor was identified in a female donor with multiple sclerosis, enrolled in a pregnancy study. The chain joins TRBV5-1 to TRBJ1-1; the D gene lacks a confident call. This specimen consisted of peripheral blood, obtained after pregnancy. In nucleotides, the sequence is TGCGCCAGCAGCCCGGTGGGAGGCGGGACTGAAGCTTTCTTT. It specifies CASSPVGGGTEAFF.